The 32 T cell receptor beta chains reported below all come from one sample, sequenced in a study of T cell responses to AZD1222 COVID-19 vaccine. Here immunoSEQ multiplex PCR was the method, and the copy in TCRdb shows in-frame clones only, minus some. The sample has more than 150,000 clones, around nine tenths seen once. The specimen comprised peripheral blood, sampled after recovery from COVID-19. These receptors were obtained from an adult who had recovered from COVID-19.

The chain is built from TRBV2 and TRBJ1-4, with D possibly TRBD1 on 5 matching bases. The V gene lost 6 bases and the J gene lost 7 bases, with 24 bases spanning the gap. The CDR3 contains 17 residues. Germline CDR1 is SNHLY and CDR2 is FYNNEI. The CDR3 is CASRGGGGVAVGEKLFF. The CDR3 DNA sequence: TGTGCCAGCAGAGGAGGTGGGGGGGTCGCGGTTGGTGAAAAACTGTTTTTT.

The chain uses TRBV4-1 and TRBJ2-2; D gene uncertain. The length of the CDR3 is 14 residues. Trimming shortened V by 0 bases and J by 13 bases, and 15 bases separated the two germline ends. CDR1 is MGHRA and CDR2 is YSYEKL in the germline V gene. The chain's CDR3 is CASSQDGQLPGLFF. As DNA, the CDR3 is TGCGCCAGCAGCCAAGATGGGCAGCTACCTGGGCTGTTTTTT.

The V gene is TRBV6-5, the J gene TRBJ1-2, with a weak D call TRBD1 (5 bases). The V gene's germline CDR1 is MNHEY and CDR2 SVGAGI. The CDR3 has 15 residues. V lost 0 bases to trimming and J lost 2 bases, with 10 bases between them. CDR3 coding DNA: TGTGCCAGCAGTTACTCGTTCTCAGGGAACTATGGCTACACCTTC. It codes for CASSYSFSGNYGYTF.

The chain combines TRBV7-8 with TRBJ2-1; 10 nucleotides align to TRBD2. Trimming removed 2 bases from V and 7 bases from J; junction bases left unmatched: 8. The CDR3 is 16 amino acids. Germline V lookup: CDR1 SGHVS, CDR2 FQNEAQ. Here the CDR3 DNA reads TGTGCCAGCAGCTTATGGGGGACTAGCGATCGAAATGAGCAGTTCTTC. Protein product: CASSLWGTSDRNEQFF.

This chain links TRBV5-1 with TRBJ1-3; D gene unclear. The CDR3 is 16 residues long. V was cut by 1 base and J by 0 bases, with 11 bases left in between. The germline CDR1 and CDR2 sequences are SGHRS and YFSETQ. The CDR3, as DNA: TGCGCCAGCAGCTTGAGGCCAGTAAGCTCTGGAAACACCATATATTTT. Its translation: CASSLRPVSSGNTIYF. The full variable domain, in which reference TRBV5-1 and TRBJ1-3 provide the parts outside the CDR3, is KAGVTQTPRYLIKTRGQQVTLSCSPISGHRSVSWYQQTPGQGLQFLFEYFSETQRNKGNFPGRFSGRQFSNSRSEMNVSTLELGDSALYLCASSLRPVSSGNTIYFGEGSWLTVV.

The chain uses TRBV2 and TRBJ2-1, with D hard to call. Trimming took 8 bases from V and 0 from J, leaving 11 bases between them. Germline CDR1 is SNHLY and CDR2 is FYNNEI. The CDR3 runs 14 residues. In nucleotides, the CDR3 is TGTGCCAGCCTACGACTTAGCTCCTACAATGAGCAGTTCTTC. It specifies CASLRLSSYNEQFF.

This clone was seen a single time. The chain employs TRBV7-9 and TRBJ1-2; the match to TRBD1 covers 8 bases. The CDR3 is made up of 13 amino acids. Germline-derived CDR1 and CDR2 are SEHNR and FQNEAQ (reference sequence). V was clipped by 3 bases and J by 5 bases; unmatched bases: 2. The CDR3 DNA is TGTGCCAGCAGCTTTCAGGGGGCGTATGGCTACACCTTC. This sequence encodes CASSFQGAYGYTF.

This clone was counted only a few times. The genes are TRBV10-2 and TRBJ2-7; TRBD1 is a possible D gene (5 bases). Germline CDR1 reads WSHSY; CDR2 reads SAAADI. Trimming took 0 bases from V and 7 from J, leaving 10 bases between them. The CDR3 runs 13 residues. The CDR3 bases are TGCGCCAGCAGTGAGTCGAAGGGGTGGGAGCAGTACTTC. It codes for CASSESKGWEQYF.

J is TRBJ2-1 and V is TRBV19, with 10 bases identical to TRBD2. Germline assignment: CDR1 LNHDA and CDR2 SQIVND (reference sequence). CDR3 length: 15 amino acids. V lost 6 bases to trimming and J lost 9 bases; unmatched junction nucleotides: 11. The CDR3 reads CASSTSGRARSEQFF. The CDR3 DNA sequence: TGTGCCAGTAGCACGAGCGGGAGGGCCCGTAGTGAGCAGTTCTTC. Variable domain in full (rest from reference TRBV19 and TRBJ2-1): DGGITQSPKYLFRKEGQNVTLSCEQNLNHDAMYWYRQDPGQGLRLIYYSQIVNDFQKGDIAEGYSVSREKKESFPLTVTSAQKNPTAFYLCASSTSGRARSEQFFGPGTRLTVL.

This sequence joins TRBV2 and TRBJ2-7, with 9 positions matching TRBD2. The trim removed 8 bases at V and 5 bases at J, leaving 10 bases unmatched. The germline V gene has CDR1 SNHLY and CDR2 FYNNEI. This CDR3 region has 14 residues. The CDR3 DNA follows: TGTGCCAGCGACGATGCGGGGGGGCTCAACGAGCAGTACTTC. It is translated as CASDDAGGLNEQYF. Looking up the rest from reference TRBV2 and TRBJ2-7 gives the full variable domain: EPEVTQTPSHQVTQMGQEVILRCVPISNHLYFYWYRQILGQKVEFLVSFYNNEISEKSEIFDDQFSVERPDGSNFTLKIRSTKLEDSAMYFCASDDAGGLNEQYFGPGTRLTVT.

The DNA of the CDR3 is TGTGCCAGCAGTGGATTATCGGGCAGCCCTTCCGGCTCGACCCTCCACTTT. It is translated as CASSGLSGSPSGSTLHF. The chain uses TRBV2 and TRBJ1-6; D is unresolved. The CDR3 spans 17 residues. Trimming stripped 4 bases from V and 14 bases from J, with 27 bases between. Germline CDR1 SNHLY, CDR2 FYNNEI.

The V call is TRBV5-4, the J call TRBJ2-1; the match to TRBD2 covers 8 bases. Germline V gene sequence: CDR1 SGHNT, CDR2 YYREEE (reference sequence). The J segment lost 0 bases and the V segment lost 4 bases, leaving 6 bases of the junction unmatched. The CDR3 has 16 residues. The CDR3 DNA reads as TGTGCCAGCAGCAAACAGCGGGAGAGCTCCTACAATGAGCAGTTCTTC. This encodes CASSKQRESSYNEQFF.

This chain connects TRBV7-3 to TRBJ2-2, with D possibly being TRBD2 (8 bases). Per germline, CDR1 SGHTA and CDR2 FQGTGA. There are 17 residues in the CDR3. Between the trimmed V and J ends, which lost 3 bases and 3 bases, there was a span of 17 bases. The CDR3 DNA reads TGTGCCAGCAGCTTCCGACAGGGCGGGGGGTACACCGGGGAGCTGTTTTTT. Translated: CASSFRQGGGYTGELFF.

The chain carries TRBV5-6 and TRBJ2-5; D is unresolved. The V and J ends lost 3 bases and 6 bases respectively, with 9 bases between them. Germline V gene sequence: CDR1 SGHDT, CDR2 YYEEEE. The CDR3 length is 12 residues. For the CDR3, the DNA is TGTGCCAGCAGCTACAGTGGGAAGACCCAGTACTTC. It codes for CASSYSGKTQYF. The whole variable domain, filled in from reference TRBV5-6 and TRBJ2-5, reads DAGVTQSPTHLIKTRGQQVTLRCSPKSGHDTVSWYQQALGQGPQFIFQYYEEEERQRGNFPDRFSGHQFPNYSSELNVNALLLGDSALYLCASSYSGKTQYFGPGTRLLVL.

The rearrangement uses TRBV5-1 and TRBJ2-7, with unresolved D. The germline CDR1 and CDR2 sequences are SGHRS and YFSETQ. Trimming pared 7 bases from V and 3 bases from J, leaving 17 bases between. This CDR3 region has 14 residues. CDR3 sequence (DNA): TGCGCCAGCGGGGAAGGATCCTTTTTCTACGAGCAGTACTTC. Translating gives CASGEGSFFYEQYF.

The rearrangement joins TRBV24-1 to TRBJ2-5, with TRBD2 matching over 7 bases. The germline V gene encodes CDR1 KGHDR and CDR2 SFDVKD. This CDR3 spans 15 amino acids. The V segment lost 1 base and the J segment 5 bases; nucleotides outside the gene matches: 6. For the CDR3, the DNA is TGTGCCACCAGTGATTTTTCGGGAGGTGGGGAGACCCAGTACTTC. It specifies CATSDFSGGGETQYF.

This clone has just one count. The V and J genes are TRBV18 and TRBJ1-1; 9 bases map to TRBD1. Trimming at V came to 3 bases and at J to 1 base, leaving 12 bases not matched to a gene. There are 18 residues in the CDR3. The germline gives CDR1 KGHSH, CDR2 LQKENI. In DNA, the CDR3 is TGTGCCAGCTCACCGCTTTCCGGGACAGGGCTTACGAACACTGAAGCTTTCTTT. Translation gives CASSPLSGTGLTNTEAFF.

The chain carries TRBV12-3 or TRBV12-4 and TRBJ2-3; D uncertain. Trimming removed 6 bases from V and 2 bases from J, with 3 bases in between. The CDR3 spans 11 residues. CDR3 region: CASRLTDTQYF. The CDR3, as DNA: TGTGCCAGCAGGCTCACAGATACGCAGTATTTT.

V and J are TRBV12-3 or TRBV12-4 and TRBJ1-1; maybe TRBD1 (5 bases). This CDR3 has 13 residues. V shed 5 bases and J shed 4 bases, with 11 bases lying between them. CDR3 in DNA: TGTGCCAGCAGTCGGAGGGGAGGCACTGAAGCTTTCTTT. Protein: CASSRRGGTEAFF.

The chain carries TRBV5-1 and TRBJ2-2; 11 bases align to TRBD1. V gave up 5 bases and J gave up 7 bases; unmatched junction bases: 7. The CDR3 consists of 15 residues. The germline V gene has CDR1 SGHRS and CDR2 YFSETQ. CDR3 protein: CASSTGQGAFGELFF. CDR3 DNA: TGCGCCAGCAGTACCGGACAGGGGGCCTTCGGGGAGCTGTTTTTT.

The genes are TRBV15 and TRBJ2-7; a weak D match, TRBD2 (7 bases). Trimming cost V 0 bases and J 7 bases, with 16 bases left between them. Germline CDR1 and CDR2: LNHNV and YYDKDF (reference sequence). The CDR3 spans 15 residues. CDR3 loop: CATSRDLGGLEEQYF. The CDR3 bases are TGTGCCACCAGCAGAGATCTCGGGGGGCTCGAAGAGCAGTACTTC.

J is TRBJ2-7 and V is TRBV6-5; 10 nucleotides match TRBD1. Germline trimming cut 6 bases from V and 7 bases from J; bases unmatched to any gene: 6. The germline V gene encodes CDR1 MNHEY and CDR2 SVGAGI. CDR3 length: 13 amino acids. The CDR3 sequence: CASRGTGEGEQYF. The CDR3, as DNA: TGTGCCAGCAGGGGGACAGGGGAAGGTGAGCAGTACTTC.

V gene TRBV19 combines with J gene TRBJ1-4, with 12 nucleotides matching TRBD1. The trim removed 6 bases at V and 7 bases at J, leaving 9 bases unmatched. The CDR3 sequence is 16 residues long. CDR1 LNHDA and CDR2 SQIVND come from the germline V gene (reference sequence). The CDR3 DNA reads TGTGCCAGTAGCGCCACCGGGACAGGGGGCCTTGAAAAACTGTTTTTT. Its protein product is CASSATGTGGLEKLFF.

This clone has just one count. V gene TRBV29-1 combines with J gene TRBJ1-3; D is ambiguous. The CDR3 sequence is 16 residues long. Trimming pared 6 bases from V and 0 bases from J, leaving 18 bases between. In germline, CDR1 is SQVTM, CDR2 ANQGSEA. The CDR3 loop reads CSVADLQAASGNTIYF. The CDR3 DNA follows: TGCAGCGTCGCCGACCTCCAGGCTGCCTCTGGAAACACCATATATTTT. The complete variable domain, with remaining parts taken from reference TRBV29-1 and TRBJ1-3, reads SAVISQKPSRDICQRGTSLTIQCQVDSQVTMMFWYRQQPGQSLTLIATANQGSEATYESGFVIDKFPISRPNLTFSTLTVSNMSPEDSSIYLCSVADLQAASGNTIYFGEGSWLTVV.

This clone is a singleton in its sample. V usage is TRBV5-4 and J usage is TRBJ2-7, with 16 bases fitting TRBD2. The trim removed 3 bases at V and 3 bases at J, leaving 6 bases unmatched. The CDR3 totals 17 residues. Germline V gives CDR1 SGHNT, CDR2 YYREEE (reference sequence). The CDR3 nucleotides read TGTGCCAGCAGCTGGGGACTAGCGGGGGGGCCCGGCTACGAGCAGTACTTC. Its protein product is CASSWGLAGGPGYEQYF.

The V gene is TRBV19, the J gene TRBJ2-5; D unclear. The length of the CDR3 is 13 residues. V was trimmed by 3 bases and J by 4 bases, leaving 9 bases between them. Germline-derived CDR1 and CDR2 are LNHDA and SQIVND (reference sequence). CDR3 residues: CASSILRGETQYF. In nucleotides, the CDR3 is TGTGCCAGTAGTATCCTGAGAGGAGAGACCCAGTACTTC.

This sequence joins TRBV15 and TRBJ1-6; TRBD1 is a possible D gene (5 bases). CDR1 is LNHNV and CDR2 is YYDKDF in the germline V gene (reference sequence). The CDR3 totals 12 residues. V lost 8 bases and J lost 8, with 10 bases in between. The CDR3 region has the DNA TGTGCCACCGGGACGGGAGATTCACCCCTCCACTTT. Translation: CATGTGDSPLHF. Together with reference TRBV15 and TRBJ1-6, the CDR3 gives the full variable domain: DAMVIQNPRYQVTQFGKPVTLSCSQTLNHNVMYWYQQKSSQAPKLLFHYYDKDFNNEADTPDNFQSRRPNTSFCFLDIRSPGLGDTAMYLCATGTGDSPLHFGNGTRLTVT.

The gene calls are TRBV6-5 and TRBJ1-1; D ambiguous. Trimming shortened V by 8 bases and J by 5 bases, and 12 bases separated the two germline ends. CDR1 MNHEY and CDR2 SVGAGI come from the germline V gene. The CDR3 totals 12 residues. The CDR3 DNA reads as TGTGCCAGCGTAGGAGGAGGGACTGAAGCTTTCTTT. Protein: CASVGGGTEAFF.

The chain combines TRBV19 with TRBJ2-7; TRBD1 agrees at 8 bases. The junction had 9 bases not matched to a gene; V was cut back by 5 bases and J by 3 bases. The CDR3 has 15 residues. Germline loops: CDR1 LNHDA, CDR2 SQIVND (reference sequence). The CDR3 here is CASSDTRGRIYEQYF. The CDR3 DNA follows: TGTGCCAGTAGTGATACCAGGGGGCGCATCTACGAGCAGTACTTC.

The V call is TRBV6-4, the J call TRBJ2-7, with a possible D match to TRBD2 (6 bases). CDR1 and CDR2 (germline): MRHNA, SNTAGT. This CDR3 region has 13 residues. Trimming cost V 2 bases and J 5 bases, with 10 bases left between them. CDR3 residues: CASSDELAHEQYF. CDR3 nucleotide sequence: TGTGCCAGCAGTGACGAACTAGCTCACGAGCAGTACTTC.

The chain combines TRBV10-2 with TRBJ1-1; a possible D gene is TRBD1 (6 bases). The CDR3 is 15 residues long. V lost 3 bases, J lost 1 base, and 12 bases lay in between. In germline, CDR1 is WSHSY, CDR2 SAAADI. The CDR3 DNA reads as TGCGCCAGCAGTGACACAGGGCTTCCGAACACTGAAGCTTTCTTT. Translation gives CASSDTGLPNTEAFF.

The gene calls are TRBV19 and TRBJ2-7; 9 positions match TRBD1. The V gene end was trimmed by 4 bases and the J gene end by 2 bases; junction bases not matched to a gene: 6. This CDR3 is 15 amino acids long. Germline V gene lookup returns CDR1 LNHDA and CDR2 SQIVND (reference sequence). The CDR3 bases are TGTGCCAGTAGTAGGGGACAGGGTGCCACCTACGAGCAGTACTTC. Translated: CASSRGQGATYEQYF.